The 8 T cell receptor beta chains reported below all come from one sample, sequenced in a study of CD8 T cells in Susac syndrome. After extraction with the RNeasy kit, roughly 0.45 to 1 ug of the RNA was reverse transcribed using random hexamers. TCRdb re-called the immunoSEQ multiplex PCR reads through MiXCR, storing one row per CDR3 protein. The sample contains more than 55,000 distinct CDR3 sequences, around 96% of which appear only once. Sequenced sample: CD4+ T cells from PBMCs. All receptors come from a human donor with multiple sclerosis.

This sequence joins TRBV6-2 or TRBV6-3 and TRBJ2-2; D possibly corresponds to TRBD1 (6 bases). Germline CDR1 and CDR2: MNHEY and SVGEGT. The V end was cut by 2 bases, the J end by 5 bases, with 21 bases between. The CDR3 runs to 18 residues. The CDR3 reads CASSYPLRPTGYTGELFF. Written as DNA, the CDR3 is TGTGCCAGCAGTTACCCCCTACGGCCGACAGGATATACCGGGGAGCTGTTTTTT.

This clonotype was picked up a small number of times. V usage is TRBV2 and J usage is TRBJ2-5, with a tentative D call TRBD1 (6 bases). The CDR3 covers 13 residues. Trimming took 6 bases from V and 2 from J, leaving 10 bases between them. In germline, CDR1 is SNHLY, CDR2 FYNNEI. CDR3 nucleotide sequence: TGTGCCAGCAGCCGGCAGGGGCAAGAGACCCAGTACTTC. It is translated as CASSRQGQETQYF.

This clonotype has a single count. V is TRBV20-1 and J is TRBJ2-1, with D perhaps TRBD2 (7 bases). The germline gives CDR1 DFQATT, CDR2 SNEGSKA (reference sequence). This CDR3 has 16 amino acids. V was trimmed by 7 bases and J by 4 bases, leaving 23 bases between them. The CDR3 DNA is TGCAGTGTGGGTCCTACCGGGGGGCTCTCTTACAATGAGCAGTTCTTC. It encodes CSVGPTGGLSYNEQFF.

The genes are TRBV7-9 and TRBJ2-7, with D perhaps TRBD1 or TRBD2 (5 bases each). The CDR3 runs 14 residues. V gave up 4 bases and J gave up 0 bases, with 10 bases separating them. Germline V CDR1 and CDR2: SEHNR, FQNEAQ (reference sequence). CDR3 coding DNA: TGTGCCAGCAGCTCCTCCGGGACCTCCTACGAGCAGTACTTC. This sequence encodes CASSSSGTSYEQYF.

The V call is TRBV7-2, the J call TRBJ1-2, with D perhaps TRBD1 (5 bases). CDR3 size: 13 residues. Germline lookup yields CDR1 SGHTA and CDR2 FQGNSA. Trimming shortened V by 5 bases and J by 6 bases, and 13 bases separated the two germline ends. The CDR3 nucleotides are TGTGCCAGCAGCCTGGGGCGGAACCATGGCTACACCTTC. Amino acids: CASSLGRNHGYTF. The variable domain in full, with the rest retrieved from reference TRBV7-2 and TRBJ1-2, is GAGVSQSPSNKVTEKGKDVELRCDPISGHTALYWYRQSLGQGLEFLIYFQGNSAPDKSGLPSDRFSAERTGGSVSTLTIQRTQQEDSAVYLCASSLGRNHGYTFGSGTRLTVV.

This clonotype was counted once. The chain recombines TRBV5-1 with TRBJ2-7; no firm D call. V lost 0 bases to trimming and J lost 6 bases, with 7 bases between them. From germline, CDR1 is SGHRS and CDR2 YFSETQ. The CDR3 totals 12 residues. As DNA, the CDR3 is TGCGCCAGCAGCTTGGAAGGTGGCGAGCAGTACTTC. Its translation is CASSLEGGEQYF.

The J gene is TRBJ2-5, the V gene TRBV7-8; D perhaps matches TRBD2 (5 bases). Germline V gives CDR1 SGHVS, CDR2 FQNEAQ. V was shortened by 7 bases and J by 7 bases, with 16 bases between the two germline ends. The CDR3 extends over 13 amino acids. CDR3 region: CASIQSQSGTQYF. CDR3 DNA: TGTGCCAGCATCCAGTCCCAAAGCGGGACCCAGTACTTC.

The chain joins TRBV6-1 to TRBJ1-5; 8 bases are a match to TRBD1. J was trimmed by 7 bases and V by 4 bases; bases with no gene match: 9. Germline V gene lookup returns CDR1 MNHNS and CDR2 SASEGT. The CDR3 runs to 15 residues. CDR3 protein: CASSGDRTTPQPQHF. The CDR3 bases are TGTGCCAGCAGTGGGGACAGGACCACACCCCAGCCCCAGCATTTT.